This TCR beta chain came from a study of shared clonotypes between healthy human individuals. Sequenced by immunoSEQ multiplex PCR; TCRdb stores in-frame clones only, minus some. In the table there are some 2 million clones, approximately 94% of which are singletons. Germline loops: CDR1 SGDLS, CDR2 YYNGEE. Trimming removed 3 bases at V and 2 bases at J, with 24 bases between. The CDR3 has 18 amino acids. CD45RO-negative cells were positively selected for CCR7, leaving out terminally differentiated effector memory CD45RA+ cells. The chain carries TRBV9 and TRBJ2-7; D possibly corresponds to TRBD2 (6 bases). Material for sequencing was naive CD8+ T cells sorted from blood. The TCR originated in a man aged 18 to 29 in good health. This chain's CDR3 is CASSAATSLADPPYEQYF. The CDR3 nucleotides read TGTGCCAGCAGCGCCGCAACTTCACTAGCTGACCCACCCTACGAGCAGTACTTC.